What follows are 21 T cell receptor beta chains derived from one specimen sequenced in a study of shared clonotypes between healthy human individuals. Sequenced by immunoSEQ multiplex PCR; TCRdb stores in-frame clones only, minus some. The sample lists about 710,000 clones, around 78% occurring once. The sequencing sample was made of memory CD4+ T cells sorted from blood. Subset noted: CD45RA-negative fraction. The receptors were sampled from a woman aged 25 to 39 in good health.

The chain has TRBV7-3 and TRBJ1-5, with TRBD1 matching over 12 bases. CDR3 length: 17 amino acids. The germline V gene has CDR1 SGHTA and CDR2 FQGTGA. V trimming: 3 bases; J trimming: 2 bases; junction bases outside the gene matches: 5. Written as DNA, the CDR3 is TGTGCCAGCAGCTTTGGGACAGGGGGCTTGGGCAATCAGCCCCAGCATTTT. Protein: CASSFGTGGLGNQPQHF.

The chain has TRBV6-5 and TRBJ1-1; TRBD1 aligns across 7 bases. Germline lookup yields CDR1 MNHEY and CDR2 SVGAGI. J was trimmed by 0 bases and V by 2 bases; bases with no gene match: 3. This CDR3 has 15 amino acids. This chain's CDR3 is CASSYRGRMNTEAFF. The CDR3 bases are TGTGCCAGCAGTTACAGGGGGCGGATGAACACTGAAGCTTTCTTT.

The chain recombines TRBV15 with TRBJ2-1; 8 nucleotides line up with TRBD2. J was trimmed by 5 bases and V by 3 bases; bases with no gene match: 0. CDR1 is LNHNV and CDR2 is YYDKDF in the germline V gene (reference sequence). This CDR3 comprises 13 residues. The CDR3 DNA follows: TGTGCCACCAGCAGTAGCGGGAACAATGAGCAGTTCTTC. Translating gives CATSSSGNNEQFF.

The chain employs TRBV6-1 and TRBJ1-5; D gene unclear. This CDR3 spans 11 amino acids. From germline, CDR1 is MNHNS and CDR2 SASEGT. V was pared by 2 bases and J by 9 bases, with 5 bases between. The CDR3 DNA is TGTGCCAGCAGTGAAACACGGCCCCAGCATTTT. Protein sequence: CASSETRPQHF.

A single count supports this clone. The V gene is TRBV6-6, the J gene TRBJ1-3; D remains unclear. Trimming took 0 bases from V and 0 from J, leaving 9 bases between them. The CDR3 has 16 amino acids. Germline V gives CDR1 MNHNY, CDR2 SVGAGI (reference sequence). CDR3 residues: CASSYSSQNSGNTIYF. The CDR3 DNA reads as TGTGCCAGCAGTTACTCTAGTCAGAACTCTGGAAACACCATATATTTT.

The rearrangement links TRBV10-3 to TRBJ1-5, with a weak D call TRBD1 (6 bases). This CDR3 has 13 amino acids. Trimming took 6 bases from V and 4 from J, leaving 10 bases between them. Germline V gene lookup returns CDR1 ENHRY and CDR2 SYGVKD. The CDR3, as DNA: TGTGCCATCAGCCCGGACAGTAATCAGCCCCAGCATTTT. It codes for CAISPDSNQPQHF.

The chain combines TRBV20-1 with TRBJ2-1, with D maybe TRBD2 (6 bases). CDR3 length: 11 residues. Germline loops: CDR1 DFQATT, CDR2 SNEGSKA (reference sequence). The CDR3 DNA reads as TGCTGCTGGAGGGGAAGGAATGAGCAGTTCTTC. It codes for CCWRGRNEQFF.

V usage is TRBV27 and J usage is TRBJ1-1; D possibly corresponds to TRBD1 (5 bases). The CDR3 runs to 13 residues. Germline V gene lookup returns CDR1 MNHEY and CDR2 SMNVEV (reference sequence). V lost 8 bases and J 11 bases, leaving 21 bases between the germline ends. For the CDR3, the DNA is TGTGCCAGCTCGAACAACGACCAGGGAGAGGCTTTCTTT. This gives the protein CASSNNDQGEAFF.

This clone was observed a handful of times. V and J are TRBV27 and TRBJ1-1; D possibly corresponds to TRBD1 (6 bases). Looked up from germline, CDR1 is MNHEY and CDR2 is SMNVEV (reference sequence). The V gene lost 8 bases and the J gene lost 0 bases, with 13 bases spanning the gap. The CDR3 spans 14 residues. The CDR3 here is CASWGGAVNTEAFF. The CDR3 DNA reads as TGTGCCAGCTGGGGGGGGGCGGTGAACACTGAAGCTTTCTTT.

This rearrangement joins TRBV27 to TRBJ2-1; 7 bases fit TRBD2. Germline-derived CDR1 and CDR2 are MNHEY and SMNVEV (reference sequence). There are 14 residues in the CDR3. The V gene end was trimmed by 10 bases and the J gene end by 0 bases; junction bases not matched to a gene: 6. The CDR3 loop reads CAIRASGSYNEQFF. The CDR3 nucleotides are TGTGCCATCAGGGCTAGCGGCTCCTACAATGAGCAGTTCTTC.

This sequence joins TRBV11-3 and TRBJ2-1; weak D call: TRBD2 (5 bases). The length of the CDR3 is 15 residues. CDR1 and CDR2 (germline): SGHNT, YENEEA. V was cut by 0 bases and J by 0 bases, with 6 bases left in between. Written as DNA, the CDR3 is TGTGCCAGCAGCTTAGAAAGCGGCTCCTACAATGAGCAGTTCTTC. Translating it yields CASSLESGSYNEQFF.

This clone was observed a few times. The chain couples TRBV6-6 to TRBJ1-2; weak D call: TRBD1 (6 bases). V was cut by 2 bases and J by 4 bases, with 11 bases left in between. The CDR3 has 14 amino acids. The germline gives CDR1 MNHNY, CDR2 SVGAGI (reference sequence). CDR3 coding DNA: TGTGCCAGCAGTTACAGGACAGACCTCTATGGCTACACCTTC. Its translation: CASSYRTDLYGYTF.

J is TRBJ2-7 and V is TRBV10-1; D possibly uses TRBD1 or TRBD2 (5 bases each). The V end was cut by 2 bases, the J end by 2 bases, with 10 bases between. This CDR3 contains 14 residues. Germline V gene data show CDR1 as WNHNN and CDR2 as SYGVQD (reference sequence). The CDR3, as DNA: TGCGCCAGCAGTGAGAGCGGACAACCCTACGAGCAGTACTTC. It is translated as CASSESGQPYEQYF.

The chain uses TRBV15 and TRBJ1-6; D unclear. The V gene's germline CDR1 is LNHNV and CDR2 YYDKDF (reference sequence). The CDR3 is made up of 13 amino acids. Trimming removed 3 bases from V and 6 bases from J, with 6 bases in between. The CDR3 region is CATSRETNSPLHF. The DNA for the CDR3 is TGTGCCACCAGCAGGGAAACTAATTCACCCCTCCACTTT.

The sample holds a few counts of this clone. This sequence joins TRBV18 and TRBJ2-7; D is unclear. The CDR3 length is 15 residues. Germline lookup yields CDR1 KGHSH and CDR2 LQKENI. Trimming stripped 2 bases from V and 0 bases from J, with 11 bases between. The CDR3 reads CASSPTGGSSYEQYF. DNA of the CDR3: TGTGCCAGCTCACCAACGGGCGGATCCTCCTACGAGCAGTACTTC.

This clone was found many times. This CDR3 is also generated by other DNA sequences in the sample. The chain uses TRBV6-1 and TRBJ1-2; D possibly corresponds to TRBD1 (5 bases). Per the germline V gene, CDR1 is MNHNS and CDR2 is SASEGT. The CDR3 has 15 residues. Trimming shortened V by 7 bases and J by 2 bases, and 17 bases separated the two germline ends. The CDR3 nucleotides are TGTGCCAGCATGAGAGGTCAGACAGAGAACTATGGCTACACCTTC. Translating gives CASMRGQTENYGYTF.

The CDR3 DNA reads TGTGCCAGTAGTATTGTTTTCGGACAGACCCAAGAGACCCAGTACTTC. Encoded protein: CASSIVFGQTQETQYF. The chain uses TRBV19 and TRBJ2-5, with D perhaps TRBD1 (6 bases). The CDR3 is 16 amino acids. Germline V CDR1 and CDR2: LNHDA, SQIVND (reference sequence). Deletions cut 3 bases from V and 1 base from J, with 15 bases between. Drawing the rest from reference TRBV19 and TRBJ2-5, the complete variable domain is DGGITQSPKYLFRKEGQNVTLSCEQNLNHDAMYWYRQDPGQGLRLIYYSQIVNDFQKGDIAEGYSVSREKKESFPLTVTSAQKNPTAFYLCASSIVFGQTQETQYFGPGTRLLVL.

This clone has a single count. This chain links TRBV28 with TRBJ2-7, with unresolved D. V was trimmed by 3 bases and J by 7 bases, leaving 10 bases between them. The CDR3 is 12 amino acids. CDR1 is MDHEN and CDR2 is SYDVKM in the germline V gene. The CDR3, as DNA: TGTGCCAGCAGTTTTTTAAGGTGGGAGCAGTACTTC. Protein sequence: CASSFLRWEQYF.

The chain has TRBV5-4 and TRBJ2-7, with 7 bases matching TRBD1. CDR3 length: 13 residues. The J segment lost 6 bases and the V segment lost 4 bases, leaving 7 bases of the junction unmatched. CDR1 and CDR2 (germline): SGHNT, YYREEE (reference sequence). The CDR3 here is CASSLSGQVEQYF. The CDR3 region has the DNA TGTGCCAGCAGCCTGAGCGGACAGGTCGAGCAGTACTTC.

Only a few counts were recorded for this clone. This CDR3 is also generated by other DNA sequences in the sample. The V and J genes are TRBV6-1 and TRBJ1-5, with D uncertain. The CDR3 has 13 amino acids. V dropped 6 bases and J dropped 0 bases, with 6 bases sitting between them. The germline gives CDR1 MNHNS, CDR2 SASEGT. The CDR3 nucleotides are TGTGCCAGCAGGTTCTATAGCAATCAGCCCCAGCATTTT. This codes for CASRFYSNQPQHF.

DNA of the CDR3: TGTGCCAGCAGCGGACTTCGCACAGATACGCAGTATTTT. This codes for CASSGLRTDTQYF. The chain recombines TRBV13 with TRBJ2-3, with a weak D call TRBD2 (5 bases). V gave up 5 bases and J gave up 1 base, with 7 bases separating them. Germline V gives CDR1 PRHDT, CDR2 FYEKMQ (reference sequence). The CDR3 covers 13 residues.